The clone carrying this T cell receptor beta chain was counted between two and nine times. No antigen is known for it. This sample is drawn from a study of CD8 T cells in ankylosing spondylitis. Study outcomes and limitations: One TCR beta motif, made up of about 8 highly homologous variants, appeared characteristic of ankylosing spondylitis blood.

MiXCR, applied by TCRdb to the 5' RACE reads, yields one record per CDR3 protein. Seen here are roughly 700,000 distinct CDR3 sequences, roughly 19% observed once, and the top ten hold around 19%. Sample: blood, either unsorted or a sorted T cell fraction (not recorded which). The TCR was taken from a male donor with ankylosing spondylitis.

The CDR3 DNA sequence: TGTGCCAGCGTACGGGGAAACAATGAGCAGTTCTTC. This gives the protein CASVRGNNEQFF. This sequence joins TRBV12-3 or TRBV12-4 and TRBJ2-1, with a weak D call TRBD2 (5 bases). V was shortened by 8 bases and J by 5 bases, with 10 bases between the two germline ends. CDR3 length: 12 residues.